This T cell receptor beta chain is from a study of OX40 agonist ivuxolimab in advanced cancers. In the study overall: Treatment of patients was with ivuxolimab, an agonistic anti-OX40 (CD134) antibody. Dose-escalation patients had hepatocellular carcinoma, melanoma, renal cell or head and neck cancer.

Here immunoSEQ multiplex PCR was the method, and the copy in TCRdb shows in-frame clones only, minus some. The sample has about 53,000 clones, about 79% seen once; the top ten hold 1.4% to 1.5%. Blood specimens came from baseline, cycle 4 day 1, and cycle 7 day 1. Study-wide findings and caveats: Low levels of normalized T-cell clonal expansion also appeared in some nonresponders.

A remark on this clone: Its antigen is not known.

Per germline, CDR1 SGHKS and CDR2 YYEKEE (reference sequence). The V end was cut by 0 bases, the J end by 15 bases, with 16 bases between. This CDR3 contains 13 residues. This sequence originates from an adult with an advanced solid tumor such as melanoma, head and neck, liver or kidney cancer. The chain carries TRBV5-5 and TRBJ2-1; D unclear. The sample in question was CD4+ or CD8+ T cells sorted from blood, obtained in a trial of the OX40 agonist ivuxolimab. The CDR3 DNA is TGTGCCAGCAGCTTGGCCCCGAGCAATGATCCGTTCTTC. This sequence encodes CASSLAPSNDPFF. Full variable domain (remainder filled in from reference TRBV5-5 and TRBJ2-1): DAGVTQSPTHLIKTRGQQVTLRCSPISGHKSVSWYQQVLGQGPQFIFQYYEKEERGRGNFPDRFSARQFPNYSSELNVNALLLGDSALYLCASSLAPSNDPFFGPGTRLTVL.